A selection of T cell receptor beta chains follows, all from one sample in a study of shared clonotypes between healthy human individuals. Using immunoSEQ multiplex PCR, the repertoire was profiled, and TCRdb retains in-frame clones only, with some absent. The sample records some 2 million clones, around 96% being singletons. What was sequenced was naive CD8+ T cells sorted from blood. The receptor source for this set is a man aged 18 to 30 in good health. CDR3s include the opening cysteine and the closing phenylalanine or tryptophan. Each record gives: V gene, clone size, D gene, J gene, CDR3 protein, CDR3 DNA. The D gene is left open where the match is weak. Clone size is given for some rows only: seen once, a few or many times, or a class if the clone is expanded.

TRBV7-9,-,-,TRBJ2-5,CASSPPGETQYF,TGTGCCAGCAGCCCGCCGGGAGAGACCCAGTACTTC
TRBV10-3,-,TRBD1,TRBJ2-1,CAISESMPPQGYEQFF,TGTGCCATCAGTGAGTCGATGCCCCCACAGGGGTACGAGCAGTTCTTC
TRBV7-7,-,-,TRBJ2-7,CASSLSSTYEQYF,TGTGCTAGCAGCTTGAGTAGTACCTACGAGCAGTACTTC
TRBV6-5,-,TRBD1,TRBJ1-1,CASSKWDRGWTEAFF,TGTGCCAGCAGTAAATGGGACAGGGGATGGACTGAAGCTTTCTTT
TRBV29-1,-,-,TRBJ1-5,CSPRGTESSNQPQHF,TGCAGCCCGCGGGGTACAGAGTCTAGCAATCAGCCCCAGCATTTT
TRBV28,-,-,TRBJ1-2,CASSPRTNYGYTF,TGTGCCAGCAGTCCACGTACGAACTATGGCTACACCTTC
TRBV19,once,-,TRBJ1-1,CASSIEWNTEAFF,TGTGCCAGTAGTATAGAGTGGAACACTGAAGCTTTCTTT
TRBV27,-,-,TRBJ2-7,CASSWGGPGYEQYF,TGTGCCAGCAGTTGGGGGGGGCCGGGCTACGAGCAGTACTTC
TRBV9,-,-,TRBJ1-2,CASSVSRGDYGYTF,TGTGCCAGCAGCGTAAGCAGGGGAGACTATGGCTACACCTTC
TRBV5-6,-,-,TRBJ1-5,CASSRQDQPQHF,TGTGCCAGCAGCCGACAGGATCAGCCCCAGCATTTT
TRBV11-2,-,-,TRBJ2-5,CASSLLKWGIQETQYF,TGTGCCAGCAGCTTACTCAAGTGGGGGATACAAGAGACCCAGTACTTC
TRBV27,-,-,TRBJ2-1,CASSLRGPSYNEQFF,TGTGCCAGCAGTTTACGGGGGCCCTCCTACAATGAGCAGTTCTTC
TRBV5-6,-,-,TRBJ1-2,CASSLVPRDSYGYTF,TGTGCCAGCAGCTTGGTTCCCCGGGATTCTTATGGCTACACCTTC
TRBV28,-,-,TRBJ2-5,CASSLLGGVQETQYF,TGTGCCAGCAGTTTACTCGGTGGGGTGCAAGAGACCCAGTACTTC
TRBV27,-,-,TRBJ2-7,CATTNPAEGQYF,TGTGCCACCACCAATCCGGCCGAAGGGCAGTACTTC
TRBV27,once,-,TRBJ2-1,CASSSGLSQFF,TGTGCCAGCAGTTCCGGACTTTCACAGTTCTTC
TRBV6-6,-,-,TRBJ1-4,CASSDLATNEKLFF,TGTGCCAGCAGTGACCTAGCAACTAATGAAAAACTGTTTTTT
TRBV2,-,-,TRBJ1-1,CASSEGGRATEAFF,TGTGCCAGCAGTGAGGGGGGAAGGGCGACTGAAGCTTTCTTT
TRBV28,-,-,TRBJ1-1,CASSSPTEMNTEAFF,TGTGCCAGCAGTTCCCCGACAGAGATGAACACTGAAGCTTTCTTT
TRBV11-3,-,-,TRBJ2-1,CASSPRSGDNEQFF,TGTGCCAGCAGCCCCCGTTCAGGGGACAATGAGCAGTTCTTC
TRBV2,-,TRBD1,TRBJ1-2,CASSGDRPGGYTF,TGTGCCAGCAGCGGGGACAGGCCGGGTGGCTACACCTTC
TRBV5-4,-,-,TRBJ2-4,CASSLSSGGLENIQYF,TGTGCCAGCAGCTTGTCCTCCGGGGGCCTCGAAAACATTCAGTACTTC
TRBV7-2,-,-,TRBJ2-1,CASSLFSYEQFF,TGTGCCAGCAGCTTATTCTCGTATGAGCAGTTCTTC
TRBV6-5,-,TRBD1,TRBJ2-5,CASSDRGEETQYF,TGTGCCAGCTCCGACAGGGGGGAAGAGACCCAGTACTTC
TRBV4-1,-,-,TRBJ2-5,CASSQEDWNRAQETQYF,TGCGCCAGCAGCCAAGAAGATTGGAACAGGGCCCAAGAGACCCAGTACTTC
TRBV19,-,-,TRBJ2-2,CASTHTGELFF,TGTGCCAGTACACACACCGGGGAGCTGTTTTTT
TRBV5-8,-,-,TRBJ1-2,CASSSPSWRETNYGYTF,TGTGCCAGCAGCTCACCAAGTTGGCGGGAAACAAACTATGGCTACACCTTC
TRBV4-3,-,-,TRBJ1-2,CASSQDPDGSNYGYTF,TGCGCCAGCAGCCAAGATCCGGACGGGTCTAACTATGGCTACACCTTC
TRBV29-1,-,-,TRBJ2-7,CSVAGTSGTAYEQYF,TGCAGCGTTGCCGGGACTTCTGGGACTGCCTACGAGCAGTACTTC
TRBV5-1,-,-,TRBJ1-1,CASSLVGEMNTEAFF,TGCGCCAGCAGCTTGGTAGGAGAAATGAACACTGAAGCTTTCTTT
TRBV28,-,-,TRBJ1-1,CASSSGFEVDTEAFF,TGTGCCAGCAGTTCAGGGTTTGAGGTGGACACTGAAGCTTTCTTT
TRBV2,-,TRBD2,TRBJ2-7,CASSESSGTSYEQYF,TGTGCCAGCAGTGAAAGTAGCGGGACCTCCTACGAGCAGTACTTC
TRBV2,few,TRBD1,TRBJ2-7,CASTPGQSYEQYF,TGTGCCAGCACCCCGGGACAGTCCTACGAGCAGTACTTC
TRBV13,-,-,TRBJ1-1,CASSSSRHTNTEAFF,TGTGCCAGCAGCTCATCCCGACACACGAACACTGAAGCTTTCTTT
TRBV7-9,-,TRBD1,TRBJ2-7,CASSLGLAGGYEQYF,TGTGCCAGCAGCTTAGGCCTGGCAGGGGGTTACGAGCAGTACTTC
TRBV29-1,-,TRBD1,TRBJ2-3,CSVEPDRDPFTDTQYF,TGCAGCGTTGAACCGGACAGGGACCCTTTCACAGATACGCAGTATTTT
TRBV30,-,-,TRBJ2-5,CAWSFGPGGTQYF,TGTGCCTGGAGTTTCGGGCCCGGGGGGACCCAGTACTTC
TRBV7-8,-,-,TRBJ1-2,CASSLAPGMGSGGGYTF,TGTGCCAGCAGCTTAGCTCCAGGGATGGGTTCCGGAGGAGGCTACACCTTC
TRBV7-3,-,TRBD2,TRBJ2-3,CASSLNGGSTDTQYF,TGTGCCAGCAGCTTAAACGGGGGGAGCACAGATACGCAGTATTTT
TRBV6-5,-,TRBD2,TRBJ2-2,CASSLGGGPGGELFF,TGTGCCAGCAGTTTAGGCGGGGGGCCGGGCGGGGAGCTGTTTTTT
TRBV30,-,-,TRBJ1-1,CAWSAGISTEAFF,TGTGCCTGGAGTGCAGGGATTTCAACTGAAGCTTTCTTT
TRBV19,-,-,TRBJ1-1,CASSIDWNTEAFF,TGTGCCAGTAGTATAGACTGGAACACTGAAGCTTTCTTT
TRBV28,-,-,TRBJ1-1,CASSLRQGLAEAFF,TGTGCCAGCAGTTTACGTCAGGGCTTGGCTGAAGCTTTCTTT
TRBV7-8,-,-,TRBJ2-7,CASSTDNYEQYF,TGTGCCAGCAGCACGGACAACTACGAGCAGTACTTC
TRBV28,-,TRBD2,TRBJ2-5,CASNPSGGASETQYF,TGTGCCAGCAACCCTAGCGGGGGGGCTTCGGAGACCCAGTACTTC
TRBV27,-,TRBD1,TRBJ1-2,CASSLAGTEIYGYTF,TGTGCCAGCAGTTTGGCCGGGACAGAGATCTATGGCTACACCTTC
TRBV29-1,-,-,TRBJ2-1,CSVEQVVNEQFF,TGCAGCGTTGAACAGGTGGTCAATGAGCAGTTCTTC
TRBV5-4,-,-,TRBJ2-1,CASGIDNNNEQFF,TGTGCCAGCGGGATAGATAACAACAATGAGCAGTTCTTC
TRBV6-4,once,-,TRBJ2-3,CASSAGRAGDTQYF,TGTGCCAGCAGTGCCGGGCGGGCGGGAGATACGCAGTATTTT
TRBV5-4,-,-,TRBJ1-4,CASSHGGEGTNEKLFF,TGTGCCAGCAGCCACGGGGGAGAGGGAACTAATGAAAAACTGTTTTTT
TRBV7-9,-,-,TRBJ1-2,CASSLAIIVGGKVDYGYTF,TGTGCCAGCAGCTTAGCAATAATAGTTGGGGGCAAGGTTGACTATGGCTACACCTTC
TRBV27,-,-,TRBJ2-7,CASSLRAGFEQYF,TGTGCCAGCAGTTTAAGGGCAGGGTTCGAGCAGTACTTC
TRBV28,-,TRBD1,TRBJ2-7,CASSYPRGQALSEQYF,TGTGCCAGCAGTTACCCGCGCGGACAGGCCCTCTCCGAGCAGTACTTC
TRBV2,-,TRBD2,TRBJ2-2,CASSESLAGDGTGELFF,TGTGCCAGCAGTGAAAGCCTAGCGGGGGACGGGACCGGAGAGCTGTTTTTT
TRBV5-4,once,TRBD1,TRBJ1-6,CASSFGTGVQDF,TGTGCCAGCAGCTTCGGGACAGGGGTCCAAGACTTT
TRBV28,-,-,TRBJ1-2,CASSFGTHGYTF,TGTGCCAGCAGTTTCGGGACTCACGGCTACACCTTC
TRBV6-5,-,TRBD2,TRBJ2-7,CASRTGLAGMGEQYF,TGTGCCAGCAGGACGGGACTAGCGGGAATGGGCGAGCAGTACTTC